The 7 T cell receptor beta chains below all came from one sample that was sequenced in a study of cytomegalovirus exposure and HLA in healthy donors. This PCR relied on a set of 60 Vbeta primers and 13 Jbeta primers. Sequencing used immunoSEQ multiplex PCR; TCRdb keeps in-frame clones, though not all of them. The data contain about 200,000 clones, almost 80% of them singletons. Sequencing input: PBMCs. The receptors stem from a male donor in good health and CMV-seronegative.

The V call is TRBV10-1, the J call TRBJ2-5; a weak D match, TRBD1 (6 bases). The CDR3 contains 11 residues. CDR1 and CDR2 from the germline V gene are WNHNN and SYGVQD (reference sequence). V gave up 2 bases and J gave up 9 bases, with 7 bases separating them. CDR3 nucleotide sequence: TGCGCCAGCAGTGAGGGGGGCCCCCAGTACTTC. As protein: CASSEGGPQYF.

The chain couples TRBV18 to TRBJ2-5, with D unresolved. CDR3 size: 15 residues. The germline gives CDR1 KGHSH, CDR2 LQKENI. V was clipped by 3 bases and J by 0 bases, with 11 bases between them. In DNA form, the CDR3 reads TGTGCCAGCTCACCGAGGTTGGCGGACCAAGAGACCCAGTACTTC. It translates to CASSPRLADQETQYF. Using reference TRBV18 and TRBJ2-5 for the parts outside the CDR3, the full variable domain is NAGVMQNPRHLVRRRGQEARLRCSPMKGHSHVYWYRQLPEEGLKFMVYLQKENIIDESGMPKERFSAEFPKEGPSILRIQQVVRGDSAAYFCASSPRLADQETQYFGPGTRLLVL.

The rearrangement links TRBV7-8 to TRBJ2-2; possibly TRBD2 for D (6 bases). This CDR3 is 13 amino acids long. Germline CDR1 SGHVS, CDR2 FQNEAQ. With 1 base removed from V and 7 bases from J, the gap between germline ends came to 7 bases. The CDR3 loop reads CASSLVEGGELFF. CDR3 in DNA: TGTGCCAGCAGCTTAGTGGAGGGCGGGGAGCTGTTTTTT.

The CDR3 sequence: CASSQGGGFYNEQFF. The CDR3 DNA reads TGTGCCAGCAGCCAAGGCGGGGGTTTCTACAATGAGCAGTTCTTC. V and J are TRBV4-2 and TRBJ2-1, with TRBD2 matching 7 bases. CDR1 and CDR2 (germline): LGHNA, YNFKEQ. The CDR3 totals 15 residues. V gave up 1 base and J gave up 3 bases; unmatched junction bases: 3.

V and J are TRBV9 and TRBJ2-3, with D perhaps TRBD2 (5 bases). The germline V gene has CDR1 SGDLS and CDR2 YYNGEE. Deletions cut 3 bases from V and 4 bases from J, with 9 bases between. The CDR3 covers 13 residues. The chain's CDR3 is CASSAEEADTQYF. In DNA, the CDR3 is TGTGCCAGCAGCGCTGAGGAGGCAGATACGCAGTATTTT.

The chain combines TRBV27 with TRBJ2-3, with a weak D call TRBD1 (6 bases). V lost 5 bases, J lost 1 base, and 16 bases lay in between. The CDR3 extends over 16 amino acids. Germline loops: CDR1 MNHEY, CDR2 SMNVEV (reference sequence). Here the CDR3 DNA reads TGTGCCAGCAGTGCCTTGACAGGATTTCGCACAGATACGCAGTATTTT. Translated, it gives CASSALTGFRTDTQYF.

The rearrangement uses TRBV5-4 and TRBJ1-4; no firm D call. The CDR3 is made up of 14 amino acids. V was trimmed by 2 bases and J by 6 bases, leaving 11 bases between them. Germline V gene sequence: CDR1 SGHNT, CDR2 YYREEE (reference sequence). CDR3 in DNA: TGTGCCAGCAGCTTATCACTTCCTGATGAAAAACTGTTTTTT. It specifies CASSLSLPDEKLFF.